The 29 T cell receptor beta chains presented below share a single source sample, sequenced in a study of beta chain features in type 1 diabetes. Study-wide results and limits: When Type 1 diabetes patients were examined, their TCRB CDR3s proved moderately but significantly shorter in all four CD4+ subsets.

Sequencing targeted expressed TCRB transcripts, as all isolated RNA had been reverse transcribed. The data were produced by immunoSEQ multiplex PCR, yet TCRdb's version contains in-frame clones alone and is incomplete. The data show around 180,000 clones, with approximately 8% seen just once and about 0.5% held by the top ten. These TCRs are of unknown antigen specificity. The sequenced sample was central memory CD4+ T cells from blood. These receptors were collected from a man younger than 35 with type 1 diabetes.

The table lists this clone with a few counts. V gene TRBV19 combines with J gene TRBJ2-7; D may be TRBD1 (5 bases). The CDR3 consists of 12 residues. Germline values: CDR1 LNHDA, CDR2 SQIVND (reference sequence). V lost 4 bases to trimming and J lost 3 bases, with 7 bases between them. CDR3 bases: TGTGCCAGTAGTACCGACAGCTACGAGCAGTACTTC. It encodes CASSTDSYEQYF.

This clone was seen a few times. CDR3 nucleotide sequence: TGTGCCAGCAGCTCCTCTACAGGGGCCCGTCTAGCCAAAAACATTCAGTACTTC. Its protein is CASSSSTGARLAKNIQYF. The J gene is TRBJ2-4, the V gene TRBV7-2, with 7 nucleotides matching TRBD1. In germline, CDR1 is SGHTA, CDR2 FQGNSA. Trimming cost V 4 bases and J 0 bases; bases outside gene matches: 12. This CDR3 is built from 18 residues.

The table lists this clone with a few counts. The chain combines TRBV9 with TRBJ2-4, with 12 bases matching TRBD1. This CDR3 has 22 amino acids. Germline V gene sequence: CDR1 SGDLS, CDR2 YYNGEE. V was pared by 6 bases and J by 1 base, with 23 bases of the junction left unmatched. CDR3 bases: TGTGCCAGCACCTCGTACCTTACCGTCCGGGACAGGGGGCGCCGGGCCAAAAACATTCAGTACTTC. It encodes CASTSYLTVRDRGRRAKNIQYF.

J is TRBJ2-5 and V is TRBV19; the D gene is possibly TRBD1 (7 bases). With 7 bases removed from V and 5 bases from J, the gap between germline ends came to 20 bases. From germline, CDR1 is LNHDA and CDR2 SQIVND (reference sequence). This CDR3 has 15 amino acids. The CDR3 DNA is TGTGCCAGTATGGACGTGGGGGCAGGGGGGGAGACCCAGTACTTC. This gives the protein CASMDVGAGGETQYF.

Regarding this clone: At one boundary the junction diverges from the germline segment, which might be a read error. Here the CDR3 reads CASSRDLGSGNTTYF. CDR3 DNA sequence: TGTGCCAGCAGCCGAGATCTGGGGAGCGGAAACACCACATATTTT. The chain is built from TRBV5-6 and TRBJ1-3; D is unclear. The CDR3 covers 15 residues. Germline lookup yields CDR1 SGHDT and CDR2 YYEEEE. Full variable domain (remainder filled in from reference TRBV5-6 and TRBJ1-3): DAGVTQSPTHLIKTRGQQVTLRCSPKSGHDTVSWYQQALGQGPQFIFQYYEEEERQRGNFPDRFSGHQFPNYSSELNVNALLLGDSALYLCASSRDLGSGNTTYFGEGSWLTVV.

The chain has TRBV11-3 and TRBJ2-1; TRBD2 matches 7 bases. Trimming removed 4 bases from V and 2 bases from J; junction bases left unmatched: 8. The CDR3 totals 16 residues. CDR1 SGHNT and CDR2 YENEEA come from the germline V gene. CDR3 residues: CASSWSGERAYNEQFF. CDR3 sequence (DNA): TGTGCCAGCAGCTGGAGCGGGGAGCGGGCCTACAATGAGCAGTTCTTC.

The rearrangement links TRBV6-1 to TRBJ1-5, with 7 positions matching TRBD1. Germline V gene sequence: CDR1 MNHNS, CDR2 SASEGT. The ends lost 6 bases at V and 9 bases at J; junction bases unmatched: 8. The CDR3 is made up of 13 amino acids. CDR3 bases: TGTGCCAGCAGGGAGGGGGCGGAGGGGCCCCAGCATTTT. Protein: CASREGAEGPQHF.

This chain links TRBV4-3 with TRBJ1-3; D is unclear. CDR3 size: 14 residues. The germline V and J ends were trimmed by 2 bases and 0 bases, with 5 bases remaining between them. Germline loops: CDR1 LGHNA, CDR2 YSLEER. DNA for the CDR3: TGCGCCAGCAGCCAACCGGGCTCTGGAAACACCATATATTTT. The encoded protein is CASSQPGSGNTIYF.

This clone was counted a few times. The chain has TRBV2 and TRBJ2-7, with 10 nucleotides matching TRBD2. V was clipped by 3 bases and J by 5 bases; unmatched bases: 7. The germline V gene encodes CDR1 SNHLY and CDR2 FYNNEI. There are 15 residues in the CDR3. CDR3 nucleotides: TGTGCCAGCAGTGATCGGGCTAGCGGGGGCCACGAGCAGTACTTC. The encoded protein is CASSDRASGGHEQYF.

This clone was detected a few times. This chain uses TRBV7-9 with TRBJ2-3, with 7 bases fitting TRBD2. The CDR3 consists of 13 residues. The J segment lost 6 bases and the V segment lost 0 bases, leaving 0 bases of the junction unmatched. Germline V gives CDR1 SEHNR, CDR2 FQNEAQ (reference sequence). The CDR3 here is CASSLAGGDTQYF. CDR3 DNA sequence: TGTGCCAGCAGCTTAGCGGGAGGGGATACGCAGTATTTT.

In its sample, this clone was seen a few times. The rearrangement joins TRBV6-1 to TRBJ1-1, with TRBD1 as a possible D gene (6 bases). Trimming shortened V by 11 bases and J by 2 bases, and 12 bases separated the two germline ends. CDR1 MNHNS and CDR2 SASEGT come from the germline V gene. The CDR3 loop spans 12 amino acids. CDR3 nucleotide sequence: TGTGCCTCTCGGACAGTCAACACTGAAGCTTTCTTT. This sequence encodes CASRTVNTEAFF.

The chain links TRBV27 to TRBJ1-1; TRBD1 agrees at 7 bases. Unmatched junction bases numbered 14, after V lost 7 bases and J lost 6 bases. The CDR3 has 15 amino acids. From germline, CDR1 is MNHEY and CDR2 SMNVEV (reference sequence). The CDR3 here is CASTPGGFLVSEAFF. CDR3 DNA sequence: TGTGCCAGCACCCCAGGGGGATTCCTAGTTTCTGAAGCTTTCTTT.

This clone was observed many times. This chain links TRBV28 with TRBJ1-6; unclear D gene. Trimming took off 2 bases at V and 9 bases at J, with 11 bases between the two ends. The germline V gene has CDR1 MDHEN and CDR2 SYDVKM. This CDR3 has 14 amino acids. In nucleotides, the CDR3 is TGTGCCAGCAGTTTAGCGGTCCAGTTTTCACCCCTCCACTTT. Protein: CASSLAVQFSPLHF.

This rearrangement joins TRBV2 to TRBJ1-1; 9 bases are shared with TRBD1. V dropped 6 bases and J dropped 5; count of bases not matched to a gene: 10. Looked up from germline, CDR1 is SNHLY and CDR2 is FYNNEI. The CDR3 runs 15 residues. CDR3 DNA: TGTGCCAGCAGGGTTTCACAGGGGGCACGGACTGAAGCTTTCTTT. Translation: CASRVSQGARTEAFF.

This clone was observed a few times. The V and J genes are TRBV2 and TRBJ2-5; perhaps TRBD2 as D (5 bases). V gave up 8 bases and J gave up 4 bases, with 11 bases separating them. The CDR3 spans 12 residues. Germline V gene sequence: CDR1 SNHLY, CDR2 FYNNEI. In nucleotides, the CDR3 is TGTGCCAGCTACGGGGTCGGAGAGACCCAGTACTTC. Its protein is CASYGVGETQYF.

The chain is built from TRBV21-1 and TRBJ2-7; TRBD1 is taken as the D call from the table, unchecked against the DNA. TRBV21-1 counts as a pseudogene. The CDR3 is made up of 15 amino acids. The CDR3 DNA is TGTGCCAGCAGCAAAGCCGGAACAGGGCACTACGAGCAGTACTTC. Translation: CASSKAGTGHYEQYF.

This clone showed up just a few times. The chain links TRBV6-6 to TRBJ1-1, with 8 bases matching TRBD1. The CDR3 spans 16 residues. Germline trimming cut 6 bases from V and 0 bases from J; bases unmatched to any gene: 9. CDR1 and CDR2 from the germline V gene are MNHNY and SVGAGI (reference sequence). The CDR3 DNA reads TGTGCCAGCAGCCCCGGGACAGGTGTACTGAACACTGAAGCTTTCTTT. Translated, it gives CASSPGTGVLNTEAFF.

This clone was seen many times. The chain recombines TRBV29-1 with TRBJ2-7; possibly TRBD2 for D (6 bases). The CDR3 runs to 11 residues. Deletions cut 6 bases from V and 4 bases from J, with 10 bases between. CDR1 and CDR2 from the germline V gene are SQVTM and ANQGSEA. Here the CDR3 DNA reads TGCAGCGTGGATAGCGGTTACGAGCAGTACTTC. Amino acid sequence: CSVDSGYEQYF.

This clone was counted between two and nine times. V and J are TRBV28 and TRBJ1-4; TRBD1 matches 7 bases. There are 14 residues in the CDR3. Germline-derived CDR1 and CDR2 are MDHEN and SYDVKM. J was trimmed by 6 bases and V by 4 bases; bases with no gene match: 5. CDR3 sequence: CASSSTGLDEKLFF. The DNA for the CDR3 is TGTGCCAGCAGTTCGACAGGGCTGGATGAAAAACTGTTTTTT.

The CDR3 DNA reads as TGCGCCAGCAGCTTTTCAGGGATCGGTCAGCCCCAGCATTTT. It is translated as CASSFSGIGQPQHF. The chain recombines TRBV5-1 with TRBJ1-5, with a possible D match to TRBD1 (5 bases). Between the trimmed V and J ends, which lost 2 bases and 6 bases, there was a span of 12 bases. CDR1 and CDR2 from the germline V gene are SGHRS and YFSETQ. The CDR3 has 14 residues.

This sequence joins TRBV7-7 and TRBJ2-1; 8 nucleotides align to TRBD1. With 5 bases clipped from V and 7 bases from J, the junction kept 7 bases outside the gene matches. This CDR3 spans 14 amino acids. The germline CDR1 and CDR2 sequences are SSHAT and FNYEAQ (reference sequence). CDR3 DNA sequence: TGTGCCAGCAGCGCGACAGGGGTCTTAAATGAGCAGTTCTTC. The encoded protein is CASSATGVLNEQFF.

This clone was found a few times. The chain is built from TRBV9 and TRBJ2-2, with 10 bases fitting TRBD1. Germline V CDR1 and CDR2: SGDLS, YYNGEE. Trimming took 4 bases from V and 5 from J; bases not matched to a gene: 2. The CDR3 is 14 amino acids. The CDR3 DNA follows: TGTGCCAGCAGCTCGGGACAGGGGACCGGGGAGCTGTTTTTT. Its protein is CASSSGQGTGELFF.

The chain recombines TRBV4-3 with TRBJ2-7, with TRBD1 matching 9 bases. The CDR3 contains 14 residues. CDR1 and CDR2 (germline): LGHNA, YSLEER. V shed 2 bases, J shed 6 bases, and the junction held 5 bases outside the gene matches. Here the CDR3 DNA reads TGCGCCAGCAGCCAAACGGGACAGGGCCGCGAGCAGTACTTC. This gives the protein CASSQTGQGREQYF.

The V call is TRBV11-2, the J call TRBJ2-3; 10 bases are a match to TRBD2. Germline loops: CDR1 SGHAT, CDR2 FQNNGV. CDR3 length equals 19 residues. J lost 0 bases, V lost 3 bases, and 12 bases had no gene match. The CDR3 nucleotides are TGTGCCAGCAGCTTCACCGGTACTAGCGGGACCCGTAGCACAGATACGCAGTATTTT. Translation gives CASSFTGTSGTRSTDTQYF.

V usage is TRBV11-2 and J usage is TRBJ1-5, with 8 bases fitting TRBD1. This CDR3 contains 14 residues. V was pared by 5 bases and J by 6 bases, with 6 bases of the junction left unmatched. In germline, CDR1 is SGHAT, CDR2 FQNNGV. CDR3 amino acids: CASSLTGGGQPQHF. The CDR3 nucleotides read TGTGCCAGCAGCCTTACAGGGGGAGGTCAGCCCCAGCATTTT.

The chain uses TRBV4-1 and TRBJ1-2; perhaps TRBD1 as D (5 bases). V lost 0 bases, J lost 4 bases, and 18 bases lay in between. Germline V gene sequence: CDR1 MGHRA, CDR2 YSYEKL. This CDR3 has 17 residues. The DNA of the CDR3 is TGCGCCAGCAGCCAAGATCCACAGGCCTTGACCCTCTATGGCTACACCTTC. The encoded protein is CASSQDPQALTLYGYTF.

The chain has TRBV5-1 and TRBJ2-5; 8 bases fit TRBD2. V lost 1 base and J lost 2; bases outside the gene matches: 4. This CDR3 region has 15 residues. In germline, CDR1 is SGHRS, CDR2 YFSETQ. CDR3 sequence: CASSLSLAGQETQYF. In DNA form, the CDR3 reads TGCGCCAGCAGCTTGTCCTTAGCGGGACAAGAGACCCAGTACTTC.

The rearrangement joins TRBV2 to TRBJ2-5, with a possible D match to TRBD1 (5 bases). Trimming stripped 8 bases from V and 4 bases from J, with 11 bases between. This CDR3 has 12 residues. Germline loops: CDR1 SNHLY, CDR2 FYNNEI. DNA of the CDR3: TGTGCCAGCGGGTGGGGCGTAGAGACCCAGTACTTC. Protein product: CASGWGVETQYF.

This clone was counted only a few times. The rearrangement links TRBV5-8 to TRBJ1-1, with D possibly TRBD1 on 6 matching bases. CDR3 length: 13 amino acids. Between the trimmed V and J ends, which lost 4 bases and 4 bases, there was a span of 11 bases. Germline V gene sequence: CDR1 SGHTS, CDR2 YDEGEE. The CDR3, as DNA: TGTGCCAGCAGCGGGGACACCCTCACTGAAGCTTTCTTT. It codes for CASSGDTLTEAFF. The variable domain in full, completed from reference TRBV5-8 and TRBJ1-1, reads EAGVTQSPTHLIKTRGQQATLRCSPISGHTSVYWYQQALGLGLQFLLWYDEGEERNRGNFPPRFSGRQFPNYSSELNVNALELEDSALYLCASSGDTLTEAFFGQGTRLTVV.